The sequence of this TCR beta chain was determined in a study of blood T cell repertoires in COVID-19. Study as a whole: Sites across the United States, Italy and Spain contributed samples from acute and convalescent COVID-19.

In Seattle, patients joined the study during active infection and were tracked longitudinally. Original processing methods: Estimated nucleated cell counts came from reference gene primer amplification. TCRdb keeps only in-frame clones here, not all; method: immunoSEQ multiplex PCR. The V and J calls and the clone size are those of that table, but D and trimming were determined from the DNA. The sample carries about 140,000 clones, over 80% recorded once. Trimming pared 2 bases from V and 1 base from J, leaving 8 bases between. The CDR3 runs 14 residues. Germline CDR1 is MNHEY and CDR2 is SVGEGT. The sequence was obtained from a man aged 25-40 years with COVID-19, enrolled during active disease. Material for sequencing was peripheral blood. The V and J genes are TRBV6-2 or TRBV6-3 and TRBJ2-5; tentatively, D is TRBD1 (6 bases). The CDR3 loop reads CASSYPDSQETQYF. CDR3 DNA: TGTGCCAGCAGTTACCCGGACAGCCAAGAGACCCAGTACTTC.